This T cell receptor beta chain was captured in a study of human T cells and chemical hapten exposure. TCRdb re-analysed the RACE reads in MiXCR, keeping a single row per CDR3 protein. The table includes about 84,000 distinct CDR3 sequences, more than 8.5% detected once. The table lists this clonotype with a few counts. Its antigen remains unidentified. Notes on the study in general: The number of TCRs above 1 in 1000 frequency did not change after DPC sensitization. As the donors had alopecia, their immune response may differ from healthy people's.

The sample's time point: patch test 2, 6 weeks after DPC sensitization. Treatment described: therapeutic diphenylcyclopropenone sensitization with weekly scalp DPC. The receptor was isolated from a woman in her 30s with alopecia areata. Some clones in this sample may be carry-over from other donors' samples. Here the sequenced sample was whole blood, taken in connection with sensitization to the hapten diphenylcyclopropenone (DPC).

CDR3 coding DNA: TGTGCCAGCAGTGAATTGAGGGGTTCACCCCTCCACTTT. It specifies CASSELRGSPLHF. The chain recombines TRBV6-1 with TRBJ1-6, with D possibly TRBD1 on 5 matching bases. This CDR3 region has 13 residues. CDR1 and CDR2 from the germline V gene are MNHNS and SASEGT. V gave up 2 bases and J gave up 9 bases, with 8 bases separating them.